This TCR beta chain was profiled in a study of response to subunit inactivated influenza vaccine. Overall study results and limits: Only a handful of new T cells, the authors suggested, are recruited with each seasonal influenza vaccination.

Per germline, CDR1 LGHNA and CDR2 YNFKEQ. The length of the CDR3 is 16 residues. V trimming: 5 bases; J trimming: 2 bases; junction bases outside the gene matches: 8. As regards this clonotype: Its target is not known.

One entry per CDR3 protein, called by TCRdb with MiXCR from the RT-PCR reads. The repertoire holds fewer than 600,000 distinct CDR3 sequences, with roughly 7.6% as singletons. This specimen was PBMCs from blood, taken less than 25 months after vaccination. The clonotype was recovered from a man aged 50-75 years who received an inactivated influenza vaccine. The V gene is TRBV4-2, the J gene TRBJ2-3, with 9 bases that match TRBD2. CDR3 in amino acids: CASSSPLAGLTDTQYF. CDR3 in DNA: TGTGCCAGCAGCTCCCCCCTAGCGGGGCTCACAGATACGCAGTATTTT.